The text below deals with one T cell receptor beta chain. Its antigen remains unidentified. Genomic DNA provided the template from which TCR beta VDJ and CDR3 profiles were obtained. TCRdb reprocessed the reads with MiXCR, giving one entry per CDR3 protein. The data hold approximately 300,000 distinct CDR3 sequences, with roughly 59% observed a single time. This record belongs to a study of CD8+CD57+ T cells in acquired aplastic anemia. Points from the study as a whole: Patients and controls shared approximately 30 CD8+ CDR3 sequences, highly expressed in patients.

Sequencing involved patients with CD8+CD57+ cell expansion previously shown by flow cytometry. V lost 6 bases and J 5 bases, leaving 14 bases between the germline ends. Per germline, CDR1 SGHTA and CDR2 FQGNSA. This CDR3 contains 15 residues. This sequence was found in a human donor with aplastic anemia. Sequences were obtained from sorted CD4+, CD8+, or CD8+CD57+ T cells (not recorded which) from PBMCs. The V call is TRBV7-2, the J call TRBJ1-6; maybe TRBD1 (6 bases). CDR3 region: CASSPQGPNNSPLHF. Written as DNA, the CDR3 is TGTGCCAGCAGTCCCCAGGGGCCGAATAATTCACCCCTCCACTTT.